The clone carrying this T cell receptor (beta chain) was observed a few times. Time point: pre-sensitization, week 0. Treatment meaning: therapeutic diphenylcyclopropenone sensitization with weekly scalp DPC. The data derive from a study of human T cells and chemical hapten exposure. About the study: Per-sample variation in TCR yield stemmed mainly from small pooled library volume differences.

Using its own MiXCR run on the RACE reads, TCRdb lists one record per CDR3 protein. The sample has 150,000 to 200,000 distinct CDR3 sequences, around 30% seen once. V shed 3 bases, J shed 4 bases, and the junction held 16 bases outside the gene matches. The CDR3 extends over 19 amino acids. Germline values: CDR1 SGHTA, CDR2 FQGNSA. The rearrangement links TRBV7-2 to TRBJ2-1, with 9 nucleotides matching TRBD1. The sequence derives from a woman in her 30s with alopecia areata. Some clones in this sample may be carry-over from other donors' samples. Here the sequenced sample was whole blood, taken in connection with sensitization to the hapten diphenylcyclopropenone (DPC). The CDR3 nucleotides are TGTGCCAGCAGCTTTGTGGGGGGTCGGGACAGGGTGATTTACAATGAGCAGTTCTTC. Translating gives CASSFVGGRDRVIYNEQFF.